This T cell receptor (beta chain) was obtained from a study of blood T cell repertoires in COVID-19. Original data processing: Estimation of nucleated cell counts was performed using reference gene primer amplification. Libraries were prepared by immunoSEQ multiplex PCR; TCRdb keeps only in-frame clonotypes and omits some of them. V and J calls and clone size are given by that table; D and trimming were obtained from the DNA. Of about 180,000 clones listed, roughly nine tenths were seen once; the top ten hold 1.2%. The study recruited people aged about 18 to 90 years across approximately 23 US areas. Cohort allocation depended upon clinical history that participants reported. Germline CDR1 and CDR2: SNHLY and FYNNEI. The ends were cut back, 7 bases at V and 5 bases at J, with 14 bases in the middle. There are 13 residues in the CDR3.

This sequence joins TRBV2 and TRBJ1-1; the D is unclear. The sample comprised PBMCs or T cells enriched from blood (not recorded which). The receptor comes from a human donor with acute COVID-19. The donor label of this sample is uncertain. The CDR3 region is CASISGLGTEAFF. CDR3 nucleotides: TGTGCCAGCATCTCGGGGTTGGGGACTGAAGCTTTCTTT.